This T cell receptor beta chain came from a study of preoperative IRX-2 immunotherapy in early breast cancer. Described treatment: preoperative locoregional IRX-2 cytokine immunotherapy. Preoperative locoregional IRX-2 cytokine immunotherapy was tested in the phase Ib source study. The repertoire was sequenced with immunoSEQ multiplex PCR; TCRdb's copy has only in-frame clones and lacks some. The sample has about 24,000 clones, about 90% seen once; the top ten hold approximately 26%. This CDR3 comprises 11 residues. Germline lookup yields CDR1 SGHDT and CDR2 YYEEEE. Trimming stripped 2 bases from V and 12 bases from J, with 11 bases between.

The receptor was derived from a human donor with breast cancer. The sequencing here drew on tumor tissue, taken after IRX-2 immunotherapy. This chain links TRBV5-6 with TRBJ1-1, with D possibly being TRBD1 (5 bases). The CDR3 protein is CASSLKGLSFF. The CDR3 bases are TGTGCCAGCAGCTTAAAGGGGCTGTCTTTCTTT.